The present TCR beta chain was sequenced within a study of CD8+ T cells in alopecia areata (dated by TCRdb to the late 2010s). About the study as a whole: The treated patients took part in an open-label pilot trial in which moderate-to-severe alopecia areata was treated with oral tofacitinib at 5 to 10 mg twice daily. Patients stayed on tofacitinib for 6 to 18 months and then had 6 months of follow-up off drug so that delayed response and recurrence could be assessed. In both human patients and the C3H/HeJ mouse model, the study applied high-throughput TCRbeta sequencing to look at T cell clonal expansion in alopecia areata. On the human side, TCRbeta sequencing was run on scalp tissue and on sorted CD4+ and CD8+ peripheral blood T cells from healthy controls and from alopecia areata patients with either patchy or totalis/universalis disease. Biopsies were taken from tofacitinib-treated patients at baseline and at 4 and 24 weeks of treatment, and a later scalp biopsy was taken in several of the tofacitinib-treated patients. Scalp clonality was compared across normal scalp (n=4), patchy alopecia areata scalp (n=8), and alopecia totalis/universalis scalp (n=8). The RNA source kit depended on sample type: the PAXgene miRNA kit for fixed scalp, the miRNeasy kit for PBMCs, and the RNeasy kit for mouse skin. immunoSEQ multiplex PCR using 35 Vbeta forward primers and 13 Jbeta reverse primers was used to amplify TCRbeta CDR3 regions.

Spanning cysteine to phenylalanine, the CDR3 consists of 13 amino acids. The retained sequence is limited to the CDR3, 39 bases, with the frame set at the first base. From a lookup of the germline V gene, CDR1 and CDR2 are SGHTA and FQGNSA. V is pared back by 3 bases and J by 2 bases, with 8 bases lying between the germline termini. Study-wide findings and limitations: Resident alphabeta T cells in normal human skin are also sequenced, complicating scalp TCR repertoire analysis, unlike mouse skin dominated by gammadelta T cells. Compared with normal scalp, lesional scalp, particularly in alopecia totalis/universalis, had higher clonality and more expanded CD8+ clones, which suggests antigenic drive. Shared TCR sequences between patients were less evident than in mice, which may be partly attributable to HLA diversity in the patient population.

In the paper's terms, the time point label means: baseline before oral tofacitinib. Lesional scalp punch biopsies and peripheral blood were obtained from alopecia areata patients. PBMCs were isolated by density centrifugation and stained for CD3, CD4 and CD8, after which CD4+ and CD8+ T cells were sorted on a FACSAria. The library was prepared using the immunoSEQ multiplex PCR assay. To provide template for TCR sequencing, every sample had RNA extracted and reverse transcribed into cDNA. First-strand cDNA was synthesized with SuperScript III using a 2:1 mix of oligo-dT and random hexamers. A synthetic immune receptor repertoire was used to assess amplification bias, and residual bias was removed computationally. The source study handled its data this way. Raw reads were preprocessed to remove errors, and CDR3 was defined by IMGT conventions from the conserved cysteine to phenylalanine. Clonality was computed by normalizing Shannon entropy by log2 of the number of productive unique TCRs and subtracting the result from 1. CD4 or CD8 identity of scalp clones was inferred by cross-referencing scalp TCRbeta sequences with sorted blood CD4 and CD8 repertoires. In TCRdb, the immuneACCESS table is reduced to in-frame sequences with V and J assigned. These tables do not hold every clone; where another copy was compared, an unresolved V gene accounts for under half, and the others remain unexplained. V and J calls and clone size come straight from that table; D and trimming were deduced from the DNA. This sample is represented by approximately 66,000 clones; 60% of them were singletons. Approximately 15% of the sample is held by the ten biggest clonotypes.

With regard to this clone: The antigen this receptor binds is unknown. There are no base qualities to consult, and no much larger clone falls within one base.

The sequence came from a human donor with alopecia areata. The input for sequencing was CD8+ T cells sorted from blood, taken at week 0. Rearrangement joined TRBV7-2 to TRBJ2-7; the D gene lacks a confident call. The CDR3 has the sequence CASSFTPTYEQYF. The DNA sequence is TGTGCCAGCAGCTTTACACCAACCTACGAGCAGTACTTC.